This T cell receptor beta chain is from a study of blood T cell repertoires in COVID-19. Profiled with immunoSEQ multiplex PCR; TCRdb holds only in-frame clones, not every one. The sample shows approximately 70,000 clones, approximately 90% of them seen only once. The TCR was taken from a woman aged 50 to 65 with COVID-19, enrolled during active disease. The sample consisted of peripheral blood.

The CDR3 protein is CASSIGGTSVDTQYF. Written as DNA, the CDR3 is TGTGCCAGCAGCATAGGGGGGACTAGTGTAGATACGCAGTATTTT. J is TRBJ2-3 and V is TRBV11-2; 8 bases are a match to TRBD2. The ends lost 5 bases at V and 5 bases at J; junction bases unmatched: 9. The CDR3 is 15 amino acids. CDR1 is SGHAT and CDR2 is FQNNGV in the germline V gene.